The T cell receptor (beta chain) under discussion was sequenced for a study of OX40 agonist ivuxolimab in advanced cancers. In terms of the full investigation: The costimulatory receptor OX40 (CD134) was targeted by ivuxolimab, a fully human IgG2 agonistic monoclonal antibody. Intravenous ivuxolimab was administered to patients every 2 weeks at six dose levels: 0.01, 0.1, 0.3, 1.5, 3 and 10 mg/kg. Among the roughly 50 dose-escalation patients, about 19 had hepatocellular carcinoma, about 15 melanoma, 9 renal cell carcinoma and 9 head and neck cancer. The dose-escalation cohort was 82.7% male with a mean age of around 62 years, ranging from roughly 20 to 85. Patients were allowed to have had prior anti-PD-1, anti-PD-L1 or anti-CTLA-4 therapy, and around two fifths of the dose-escalation patients had been treated with checkpoint inhibitors. Partial responses occurred in three dose-escalation patients: two with cutaneous melanoma and one with hepatocellular carcinoma. The point of sequencing TCRbeta in the periphery was to test whether ivuxolimab changed TCR sequence diversity and drove clonal T-cell expansion. The paper describes the monotherapy dose-escalation part (N of about 55 patients) of the phase I trial of ivuxolimab.

Points the paper makes about the study in general: After ivuxolimab, expanded clones were on average more numerous among CD8+ T cells than among CD4+ T cells. At doses from 0.1 to 3.0 mg/kg, clonal expansion was seen in both CD4+ and CD8+ blood T cells between baseline and week 6. In the 0.1-3.0 mg/kg groups, partial responders were among the patients with the lowest normalized peripheral clonal expansion, particularly in CD8+ T cells. Which antigens the clonally expanded peripheral T cells were specific for was not determined. Low levels of normalized T-cell clonal expansion were also seen in some nonresponding patients.

In regard to this clone: The target of this receptor is not known. It has no much larger one-base neighbor in the sample; base qualities were not kept.

Patients with autoimmune disease history or receiving systemic immunosuppression were excluded from the trial. In every dose cohort, peripheral blood was drawn for TCR sequencing at baseline, cycle 4 day 1, and cycle 7 day 1. Samples came from an open-label, multicenter, first-in-human phase I dose-escalation trial of ivuxolimab. Adults with locally advanced or metastatic melanoma, renal cell, hepatocellular, or head and neck squamous cell carcinoma were enrolled in the trial. Before TCR sequencing, CD4+ T cells and CD8+ T cells were sorted from peripheral blood as separate populations. Genomic DNA was extracted from sorted cells for sequencing of the TCRbeta CDR3 region. The immunoSEQ Assay was used for sequencing of TCRbeta CDR3 regions. TCRdb mirrors the immuneACCESS table, restricted to in-frame sequences. Some clones are absent from its copies; in checked studies, under half trace to an unresolved V gene, and the reason for the others is unknown. Present in this sample are over 60,000 clones, 85% to 90% of which were seen just once. 0.94% of the sample is held by the ten biggest clonotypes.

The CDR3, from cysteine to phenylalanine, totals 14 residues. Only the CDR3 region is kept as DNA, spanning 42 bases read in frame from base 1. The V end loses 2 bases and the J end loses 0 bases, and a stretch of 7 bases separates them. The germline V gene encodes CDR1 SNHLY and CDR2 FYNNEI. The clonotype was recovered from an adult with an advanced solid tumor such as melanoma, head and neck, liver or kidney cancer. The chain uses TRBV2 and TRBJ1-2; there is no confident call for the D gene. The specimen was CD4+ or CD8+ T cells sorted from blood, collected in a trial of the OX40 agonist ivuxolimab. Here the CDR3 is given as CASSEMTTNYGYTF. The DNA reads TGTGCCAGCAGTGAAATGACAACTAACTATGGCTACACCTTC.